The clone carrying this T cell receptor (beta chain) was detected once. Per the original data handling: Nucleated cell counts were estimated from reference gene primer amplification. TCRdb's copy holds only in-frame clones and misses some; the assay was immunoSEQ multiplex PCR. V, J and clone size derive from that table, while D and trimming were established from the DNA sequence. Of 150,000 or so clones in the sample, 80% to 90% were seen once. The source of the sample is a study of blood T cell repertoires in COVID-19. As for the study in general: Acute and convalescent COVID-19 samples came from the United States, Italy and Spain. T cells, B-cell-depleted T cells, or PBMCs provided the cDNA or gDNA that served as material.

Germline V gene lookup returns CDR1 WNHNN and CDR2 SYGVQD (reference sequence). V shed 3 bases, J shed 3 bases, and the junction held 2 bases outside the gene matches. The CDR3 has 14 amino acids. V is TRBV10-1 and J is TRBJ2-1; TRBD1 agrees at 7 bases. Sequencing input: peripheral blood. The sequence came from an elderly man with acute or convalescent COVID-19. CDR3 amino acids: CASSDAGGYNEQFF. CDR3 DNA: TGCGCCAGCAGTGATGCAGGGGGCTACAATGAGCAGTTCTTC.